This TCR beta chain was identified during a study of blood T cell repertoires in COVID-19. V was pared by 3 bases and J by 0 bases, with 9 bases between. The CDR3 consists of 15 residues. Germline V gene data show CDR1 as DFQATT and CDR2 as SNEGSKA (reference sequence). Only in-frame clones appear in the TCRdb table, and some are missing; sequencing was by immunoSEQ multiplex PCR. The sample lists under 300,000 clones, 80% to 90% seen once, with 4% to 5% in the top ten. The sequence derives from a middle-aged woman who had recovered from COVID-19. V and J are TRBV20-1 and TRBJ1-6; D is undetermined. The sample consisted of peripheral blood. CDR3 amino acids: CSASRDSSYNSPLHF. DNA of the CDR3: TGCAGTGCTAGTCGGGATAGCTCCTATAATTCACCCCTCCACTTT.